This entry is about one T cell receptor (beta chain). The target of this receptor is not known. No much larger clone is present one base from it, and per-base qualities are unavailable. The data belong to a study of T cell changes during pregnancy in multiple sclerosis (dated by TCRdb to between 2018 and 2021). In terms of the full investigation: The study looked at changes in the T cell repertoire across pregnancy in women with multiple sclerosis.

Libraries were constructed by the immunoSEQ multiplex PCR assay. The table was pulled from immuneACCESS by TCRdb, which kept in-frame rearrangements only. Such tables lose some clones; where checked, under half of the loss comes from unresolved V genes, and the rest has no known cause. This sample has 40,000 or so clones in its table, and 80% to 95% of those were observed once. More than 8% of the sample rests with the top ten. The TCR originated in a female donor with multiple sclerosis, enrolled in a pregnancy study. The material sequenced was CD8+ T cells from peripheral blood mononuclear cells, taken in the first trimester of pregnancy.

CDR3 protein: CASSVGGDTNEKLFF. In nucleotides, the sequence is TGTGCCAGCAGCGTAGGGGGAGACACTAATGAAAAACTGTTTTTT. The V gene is TRBV9 and the J gene is TRBJ1-4, with the D segment identity uncertain. The CDR3 measures 15 amino acids from cysteine to phenylalanine. Kept here is only the CDR3 DNA, which spans 45 bases and is read in frame from base 1. For CDR1 and CDR2, the germline V gene lists SGDLS and YYNGEE. Between the V and J ends, shortened by 0 bases and 2 bases respectively, the junction contains 8 bases.